Following are 11 T cell receptor beta chains from one sample sequenced in a study of cytomegalovirus exposure and HLA in healthy donors. The PCR contained 60 Vbeta and 13 Jbeta primers. Assay used: immunoSEQ multiplex PCR; TCRdb lists only in-frame clones, some missing. The sample records 95,000 to 100,000 clones, roughly 78% being singletons. Sequencing was performed on PBMCs. These receptors all stem from a woman in her fifties or sixties in good health and CMV-seronegative.

This clone came up a few times. The J gene is TRBJ2-1, the V gene TRBV6-5, with a weak D call TRBD1 (6 bases). This CDR3 is 14 amino acids long. V lost 10 bases and J lost 4, with 17 bases in between. The germline V gene encodes CDR1 MNHEY and CDR2 SVGAGI. For the CDR3, the DNA is TGTGCCACCTCTGCAGGGGATCCTTACAATGAGCAGTTCTTC. Translating it yields CATSAGDPYNEQFF.

The chain couples TRBV5-5 to TRBJ1-1, with 9 bases matching TRBD1. CDR3 length equals 16 residues. Looked up from germline, CDR1 is SGHKS and CDR2 is YYEKEE (reference sequence). The J segment lost 6 bases and the V segment lost 0 bases, leaving 9 bases of the junction unmatched. Here the CDR3 reads CASSLGTGGLGAEAFF. The CDR3 DNA is TGTGCCAGCAGCTTGGGAACAGGGGGCTTGGGGGCTGAAGCTTTCTTT.

The chain is built from TRBV7-8 and TRBJ1-1, with D hard to call. Looked up from germline, CDR1 is SGHVS and CDR2 is FQNEAQ. V lost 2 bases and J lost 3, with 7 bases in between. This CDR3 has 13 residues. The CDR3 coding sequence is TGTGCCAGCAGCTTATCCGGGGACACTGAAGCTTTCTTT. Its translation: CASSLSGDTEAFF.

This chain uses TRBV6-5 with TRBJ2-5; D is possibly TRBD1 (5 bases). V lost 2 bases, J lost 4 bases, and 8 bases lay in between. Germline assignment: CDR1 MNHEY and CDR2 SVGAGI. The CDR3 is made up of 13 amino acids. The chain's CDR3 is CASSYAGRETQYF. The CDR3 DNA is TGTGCCAGCAGTTACGCAGGGCGAGAGACCCAGTACTTC.

The rearrangement joins TRBV13 to TRBJ1-4, with 7 bases identical to TRBD1. V shed 4 bases, J shed 5 bases, and the junction held 4 bases outside the gene matches. The CDR3 extends over 14 amino acids. The V gene's germline CDR1 is PRHDT and CDR2 FYEKMQ (reference sequence). The CDR3 bases are TGTGCCAGCAGCTCCGGGACAGTCAATGAAAAACTGTTTTTT. Protein sequence: CASSSGTVNEKLFF.

The chain recombines TRBV28 with TRBJ2-7, with 11 bases lining up with TRBD1. This CDR3 has 13 amino acids. V was pared by 8 bases and J by 4 bases, with 4 bases of the junction left unmatched. Germline V gene data show CDR1 as MDHEN and CDR2 as SYDVKM. CDR3 sequence reads: CASLGQGVYEQYF. The DNA of the CDR3 is TGTGCCAGCCTGGGACAGGGGGTTTACGAGCAGTACTTC.

The chain links TRBV19 to TRBJ2-1; 11 nucleotides agree with TRBD1. Losses at the gene ends were 5 bases for V and 8 bases for J; bases not matched to a gene: 5. This CDR3 has 14 amino acids. In germline, CDR1 is LNHDA, CDR2 SQIVND (reference sequence). In DNA, the CDR3 is TGTGCCAGTAGTCTAAAGGACAGGGGGCATGAGCAGTTCTTC. Protein product: CASSLKDRGHEQFF.

This clone appeared a single time. The V gene is TRBV28, the J gene TRBJ1-2; 7 nucleotides line up with TRBD1. The CDR3 spans 14 residues. The germline CDR1 and CDR2 sequences are MDHEN and SYDVKM. V trimming: 6 bases; J trimming: 4 bases; junction bases outside the gene matches: 8. The CDR3 here is CASSQGDWGYGYTF. The CDR3, as DNA: TGTGCCAGCAGCCAGGGGGATTGGGGCTATGGCTACACCTTC.

This sequence joins TRBV5-1 and TRBJ1-1; 7 bases match TRBD1. V lost 2 bases to trimming and J lost 1 base; unmatched junction nucleotides: 8. The CDR3 has 16 amino acids. CDR1 and CDR2 from the germline V gene are SGHRS and YFSETQ. CDR3 sequence: CASSFNKGAGNTEAFF. The DNA of the CDR3 is TGCGCCAGCAGCTTCAATAAGGGGGCCGGGAACACTGAAGCTTTCTTT.

This clone was seen only a few times. The rearrangement joins TRBV27 to TRBJ2-1; 7 nucleotides agree with TRBD2. Germline V gives CDR1 MNHEY, CDR2 SMNVEV (reference sequence). The J segment lost 7 bases and the V segment lost 8 bases, leaving 14 bases of the junction unmatched. The CDR3 is 15 amino acids. CDR3 region: CASSLKRGSSNEQFF. As DNA, the CDR3 is TGTGCCAGCTCGCTAAAGCGGGGCTCATCTAATGAGCAGTTCTTC.

This clone has only one observation. The rearrangement links TRBV19 to TRBJ1-3; D is unresolved. Germline-derived CDR1 and CDR2 are LNHDA and SQIVND (reference sequence). V was clipped by 9 bases and J by 0 bases, with 9 bases between them. CDR3 length: 13 residues. CDR3 residues: CASRQISGNTIYF. CDR3 in DNA: TGTGCCAGCCGACAAATCTCTGGAAACACCATATATTTT. Combining the CDR3 with reference TRBV19 and TRBJ1-3 gives the whole variable domain DGGITQSPKYLFRKEGQNVTLSCEQNLNHDAMYWYRQDPGQGLRLIYYSQIVNDFQKGDIAEGYSVSREKKESFPLTVTSAQKNPTAFYLCASRQISGNTIYFGEGSWLTVV.